This T cell receptor (beta chain) was retrieved from a study of CD8 T cells in Susac syndrome (dated by TCRdb to the late 2010s). About the investigation overall: Of the Susac syndrome patients who were sequenced, roughly 6 had clinically active disease and fewer than ten were in clinical remission. At the time of blood withdrawal, Susac syndrome patients were either therapy-naive, taking corticosteroids (with some also receiving IVIg), or on IVIg alone. The study used repertoire sequencing to test whether antigen drove CD8+ T cell activation and differentiation in Susac syndrome. CD8+ T cell repertoire clonality was compared between some 12 healthy donors, some 14 Susac syndrome patients and roughly 15 multiple sclerosis patients.

Peripheral blood CD8+ and CD4+ T cells from healthy donors, Susac syndrome patients and multiple sclerosis patients were profiled using high-throughput TCR beta sequencing. The Susac syndrome patients fulfilled recently defined diagnostic criteria for definite or probable disease. Bulk CD8+ and CD4+ T cells were purified by magnetic negative isolation, while CD8+ TEMRA cells were enriched using FACS. Blood was drawn into EDTA tubes, processed within 24 hours, and PBMCs were isolated by density gradient centrifugation. PBMCs intended for TCR sequencing were cryopreserved in liquid nitrogen and thawed later in a water bath at 37 degrees C. Purity of sorted or isolated CD4+, CD8+ and CD8+ TEMRA cells was at least 90%. Broader findings and caveats from the paper: Susac syndrome CD8+ repertoires showed clonal expansion, highest in CD8+ TEMRA cells and greater in clinically active than remitting patients. In the total CD8+ and CD8+ TEMRA repertoires, 15 to 20 and five Susac-specific public clones, respectively, were identified. The number of individuals in the TCR sequencing and HLA analysis was acknowledged as relatively small.

According to the germline V gene (reference sequence), CDR1 reads SEHNR and CDR2 reads FQNEAQ. V sheds 7 bases and J sheds 1 base, leaving 20 bases between their ends. The CDR3 starts with the cysteine, ends with the phenylalanine, and has 17 residues. The DNA shown is the 51-base CDR3, in frame from base 1. Note on this clonotype: The target of this receptor is not known. The record has no base qualities; no much larger clone is one base away.

RNA was extracted using the RNeasy kit, and roughly 0.5 to 1 ug of the RNA was reverse transcribed with random hexamers. The immunoSEQ multiplex PCR assay, which covers 54 Vbeta and 13 Jbeta segments, was used to amplify TCR beta CDR3 regions. PCR amplification bias was corrected by using a synthetic template baseline for primer optimization and computational correction. The original pipeline was this. Reads were assigned to V, D and J genes according to IMGT and analyzed in immunoSEQ Analyzer, with only productive sequences retained. Clonality was computed as one minus Shannon entropy normalized by log2 of the number of productive unique sequences. For each patient and control, public and private clones were evaluated among the 100 most prevalent clones. Susac-specific clones were defined as absent from healthy and MS cohorts, 850 to 1,300 published viral clones and other ImmuneACCESS disease sequences. TCRdb reprocessed the public reads (quality trimming at Q25 with fastp, clone calling with MiXCR) and kept in-frame beta chains. Identical CDR3 protein sequences are pooled into one entry, listed with their most common genes and DNA. TCRdb's processing, not the authors' own work, is the source of the V and J calls. This sample gives approximately 190,000 distinct CDR3 sequences in total; approximately 95% of them show up just once. Together, the top ten hold 0.15% to 0.2% of the sample.

The TCR comes from a human donor with Susac syndrome. Recombination joined TRBV7-9 with TRBJ2-1, with the D gene call left open. The material sequenced was CD8+ T cells from PBMCs. The nucleotides read TGTGCCAGCACCCCAGAGGCACGACTCCGTTCCTACAATGAGCAGTTCTTC. Its coded protein is CASTPEARLRSYNEQFF.